Detailed here is one T cell receptor (beta chain). The data originate from a study of T cells in Graves' hyperthyroidism and ophthalmopathy. RNA transcripts served as the template for amplifying TCR beta CDR3 regions. During a first-round RT-PCR of the TCR CDR3, the HTBI primer set was used. TCRdb re-derived calls from the multiplex PCR reads in MiXCR, one entry per CDR3 protein. The table has fewer than 700,000 distinct CDR3 sequences, 16% seen once. The sequence was collected from a woman aged 25 to 39 with Graves' hyperthyroidism. The sequenced material came from blood.

The DNA of the CDR3 is TGCGCCAGCGGCCAGACCCGGGCAGATACGCAGTATTTT. Translation: CASGQTRADTQYF. This sequence joins TRBV5-1 and TRBJ2-3; D gene unclear. CDR1 is SGHRS and CDR2 is YFSETQ in the germline V gene. V lost 7 bases, J lost 4 bases, and 13 bases lay in between. CDR3 length: 13 residues. Complete variable domain (other parts from reference TRBV5-1 and TRBJ2-3): KAGVTQTPRYLIKTRGQQVTLSCSPISGHRSVSWYQQTPGQGLQFLFEYFSETQRNKGNFPGRFSGRQFSNSRSEMNVSTLELGDSALYLCASGQTRADTQYFGPGTRLTVL.